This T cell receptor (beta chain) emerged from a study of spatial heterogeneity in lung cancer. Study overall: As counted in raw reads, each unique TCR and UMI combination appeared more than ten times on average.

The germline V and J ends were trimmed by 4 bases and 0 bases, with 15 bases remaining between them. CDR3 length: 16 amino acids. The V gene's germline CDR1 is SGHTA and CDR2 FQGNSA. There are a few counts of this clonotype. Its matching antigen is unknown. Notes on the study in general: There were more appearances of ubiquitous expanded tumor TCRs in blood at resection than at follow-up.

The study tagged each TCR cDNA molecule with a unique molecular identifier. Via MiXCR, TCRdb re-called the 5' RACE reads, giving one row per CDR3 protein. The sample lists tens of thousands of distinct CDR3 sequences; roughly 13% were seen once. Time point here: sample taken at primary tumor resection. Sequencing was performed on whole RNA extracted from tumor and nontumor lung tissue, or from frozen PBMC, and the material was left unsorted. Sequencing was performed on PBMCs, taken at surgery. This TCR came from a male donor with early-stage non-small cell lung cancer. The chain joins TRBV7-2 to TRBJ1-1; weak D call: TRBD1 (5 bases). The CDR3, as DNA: TGTGCCAGCAGCTGGGGGGGAGTCCCCATGAACACTGAAGCTTTCTTT. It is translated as CASSWGGVPMNTEAFF. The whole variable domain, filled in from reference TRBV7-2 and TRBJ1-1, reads GAGVSQSPSNKVTEKGKDVELRCDPISGHTALYWYRQSLGQGLEFLIYFQGNSAPDKSGLPSDRFSAERTGGSVSTLTIQRTQQEDSAVYLCASSWGGVPMNTEAFFGQGTRLTVV.